This T cell receptor beta chain came from a study of CD8+CD57+ T cells in acquired aplastic anemia. Study in general: Each DNA sample taken from sorted CD4+ and CD8+ cells came to about 3.2 ug on average.

The TCR beta profiling, which covered VDJ combination and CDR3 sequence, was carried out using genomic DNA as the template. TCRdb passed the reads through MiXCR, listing each CDR3 protein once. The table lists roughly 100,000 distinct CDR3 sequences, 65% to 70% of them singletons. The CDR3 runs 13 residues. V lost 4 bases and J 4 bases, leaving 13 bases between the germline ends. The germline gives CDR1 SQVTM, CDR2 ANQGSEA. This clonotype was seen more than once but under ten times. By flow cytometry, patients selected for sequencing had shown an expansion of CD8+CD57+ cells. Each patient carried a diagnosis of severe acquired aplastic anemia.

The receptor comes from a human donor with aplastic anemia. The chain employs TRBV29-1 and TRBJ2-5; no firm D call. Input material: sorted CD4+, CD8+, or CD8+CD57+ T cells (not recorded which) from PBMCs. CDR3 bases: TGCAGCGTTGGGTGGATCGGGCGAGAGACCCAGTACTTC. Translating it yields CSVGWIGRETQYF.